This TCR beta chain was sequenced during a study of tumor-infiltrating lymphocytes in primary liver carcinoma. Across the whole study: Samples returned roughly 3.65 to 7.13 million productive TCRbeta reads each. Read depth did not differ significantly between tissue types.

This clonotype ranks as medium-sized. The antigen remains unidentified. The template, about 510 ng total RNA, yielded TCR beta cDNA made with a constant-region primer. Library construction for TCR beta comprised three nested multiplex PCR rounds performed with slightly modified ARM-PCR. TRBV1-TRBV30 forward and Cbeta reverse primers drove the first two roughly 10-cycle rounds. Via MiXCR, TCRdb re-called the multiplex PCR reads, giving one row per CDR3 protein. The table has roughly 91,000 distinct CDR3 sequences, almost 70% seen once; the top ten hold over 7.5%. The roughly 18-32 mg bulk tissue piece was not sorted before simultaneous RNA and DNA extraction. Findings and limits, study-wide: Compared with blood, tumor repertoires held significantly more in their top 250 clones. A fraction of only about 7.5-24% of top clones appeared in all five tumor regions.

The CDR3 runs 11 residues. Looked up from germline, CDR1 is SGHNT and CDR2 is YENEEA. V was shortened by 6 bases and J by 4 bases, with 7 bases between the two germline ends. The V and J genes are TRBV11-3 and TRBJ2-7; D remains unclear. What was sequenced was liver tumor tissue from sampling region 5. As for subset: tumor region T5, tumor centre. This clonotype was obtained from a woman aged 60 to 75 with primary liver carcinoma and hepatitis B virus infection. The chain's CDR3 is CASRQSYEQYF. As DNA, the CDR3 is TGTGCCAGCAGACAGAGTTACGAGCAGTACTTC.